A selection of T cell receptor beta chains follows, all from one sample in a study of T-cell memory formation after mild COVID-19. TCRdb recomputed calls from the 5' RACE reads with MiXCR, one row per CDR3 protein. The sample yields fewer than 350,000 distinct CDR3 sequences, roughly an eighth seen once. Sequencing used PBMCs or a T cell subset sorted from them (not recorded which). The receptors were sampled from a man aged 18 to 29 who had mild COVID-19 (a few samples of this study predate the infection). Cell type and time point are not known. Both conserved end residues are part of each CDR3. A D gene is named only where the DNA matches it firmly. Not all rows give a size; the values are once, few, many and, for expanded clones, a class.

TRBV2	TRBJ2-5	TRBD2	-	TGTGCCAGCAGTCCGGGGACTAGCTGGGAGACCCAGTACTTC	CASSPGTSWETQYF
TRBV24-1	TRBJ2-3	-	-	TGTGCCACCAGTGACCCAACAGCCCCGGGGCGCACAGATACGCAGTATTTT	CATSDPTAPGRTDTQYF
TRBV5-1	TRBJ2-1	-	-	TGCGCCAGCAGCCGGGAGGTCCAGGGGGATGAGCAGTTCTTC	CASSREVQGDEQFF
TRBV10-3	TRBJ1-2	-	-	TGTGCCACTCGTACCCGGGGCTACACCTTC	CATRTRGYTF
TRBV5-1	TRBJ2-2	TRBD1	many	TGCGCCAGCACTGAGGACAGGGTCAACACCGGGGAGCTGTTTTTT	CASTEDRVNTGELFF
TRBV5-1	TRBJ2-1	TRBD2	-	TGCGCCAGCAGCTTGGAAGCAGCGGGGTCCTACAATGAGCAGTTCTTC	CASSLEAAGSYNEQFF
TRBV7-2	TRBJ1-1	-	-	TGTGCCAGCACCTACCAGGGGTCGGGCACTGAAGCTTTCTTT	CASTYQGSGTEAFF
TRBV7-2	TRBJ1-2	TRBD1	many	TGTGCCAGCAGCCCGGGACAGAACTATGGCTACACCTTC	CASSPGQNYGYTF
TRBV20-1	TRBJ2-3	-	many	TGCAGTGCCTTAATTGAGGGCGCCACAGATACGCAGTATTTT	CSALIEGATDTQYF
TRBV7-2	TRBJ1-6	TRBD1	-	TGTGCCAGCAGCTTAGTAGACAGGGGGGGTTCACCCCTCCACTTT	CASSLVDRGGSPLHF
TRBV7-9	TRBJ2-3	TRBD2	-	TGTGCCAGCAGCCCGACTAGCGGGGGGGATGTGGATACGCAGTATTTT	CASSPTSGGDVDTQYF
TRBV11-2	TRBJ2-5	TRBD1	many	TGTGCCAGCAGCCTGGGACAGGGCGAACTGGAGACCCAGTACTTC	CASSLGQGELETQYF
TRBV2	TRBJ2-7	-	-	TGTGCCAGCAGTAGGGATAGGGGGACCTACGAGCAGTACTTC	CASSRDRGTYEQYF
TRBV6-2/TRBV6-3	TRBJ2-1	-	-	TGTGCCAGCAGAGATGGGACTGTATATGAGCAGTTCTTC	CASRDGTVYEQFF
TRBV7-9	TRBJ1-1	-	-	TGTGCCAGCAGCTTATGGGCAGGACGAGGGCCTGAAGCTTTCTTT	CASSLWAGRGPEAFF
TRBV6-5	TRBJ2-3	TRBD2	-	TGTGTCAGCAGTCCACCGGGACTAGCGGGGGCTAGGAGCACAGATACGCAGTATTTT	CVSSPPGLAGARSTDTQYF
TRBV6-5	TRBJ2-6	-	once	TGTGCCAGCAGTTATGGCAGGTCTGGGGCCAACGTCCTGACTTTC	CASSYGRSGANVLTF
TRBV29-1	TRBJ2-2	TRBD1	-	TGCAGCGTCGGACAGGGGGTTATCGGGGAGCTGTTTTTT	CSVGQGVIGELFF
TRBV12-3/TRBV12-4	TRBJ1-1	-	once	TGTGCCAGCAGGGGGCCGGCACGGCGGAACACTGAAGCTTTCTTT	CASRGPARRNTEAFF
TRBV12-3/TRBV12-4	TRBJ1-5	-	few	TGTGCCAGCAGTTTGGTGTGGGGAAATCAGCCCCAGCATTTT	CASSLVWGNQPQHF
TRBV7-3	TRBJ2-5	-	-	TGTGCCAGCAGCTTAAGTGGGGGGACACGAGAGACCCAGTACTTC	CASSLSGGTRETQYF
TRBV7-2	TRBJ2-5	-	few	TGTGCCAGCAGCACGTACGGGGAAGAGACCCAGTACTTC	CASSTYGEETQYF
TRBV24-1	TRBJ2-2	-	few	TGTGCCACCAGTGATTACCCCACCGGGGAGCTGTTTTTT	CATSDYPTGELFF